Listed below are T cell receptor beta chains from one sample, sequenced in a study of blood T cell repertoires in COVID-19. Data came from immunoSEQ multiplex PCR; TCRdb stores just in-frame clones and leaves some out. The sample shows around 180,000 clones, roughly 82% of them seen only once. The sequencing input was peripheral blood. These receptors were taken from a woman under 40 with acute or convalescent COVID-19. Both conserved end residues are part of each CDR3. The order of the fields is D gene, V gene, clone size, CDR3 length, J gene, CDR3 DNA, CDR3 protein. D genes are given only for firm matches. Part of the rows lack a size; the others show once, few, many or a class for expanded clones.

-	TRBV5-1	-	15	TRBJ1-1	TGCGCCAGCAGCTTCGCTCAGGGGCAGAACACTGAAGCTTTCTTT	CASSFAQGQNTEAFF
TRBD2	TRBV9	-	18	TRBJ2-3	TGTGCCAGCAGCGTAACCGGACTAGCGGGAGGAGGGGGAGATACGCAGTATTTT	CASSVTGLAGGGGDTQYF
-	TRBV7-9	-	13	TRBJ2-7	TGTGCCAGCAGCTTATCCGATGGGGCCGAGCAGTACTTC	CASSLSDGAEQYF
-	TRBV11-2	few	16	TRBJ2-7	TGTGCCAGCAGCCGACCCGGACAGCTTACTACCTACGAGCAGTACTTC	CASSRPGQLTTYEQYF
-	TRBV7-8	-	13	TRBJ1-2	TGTGCCAGCAGCCCAGGGGTTAACTATGGCTACACCTTC	CASSPGVNYGYTF
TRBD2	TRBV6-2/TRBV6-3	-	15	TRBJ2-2	TGTGCCAGCAGTTACCGGCGGGGGAACGCCGGGGAGCTGTTTTTT	CASSYRRGNAGELFF
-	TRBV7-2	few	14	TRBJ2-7	TGTGCCAGCAGCTCGGACTCCTTCTCCTACGAGCAGTACTTC	CASSSDSFSYEQYF
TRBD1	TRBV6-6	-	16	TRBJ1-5	TGTGCCAGCAGTTTCACCGACAGGGTTGGCAATCAGCCCCAGCATTTT	CASSFTDRVGNQPQHF
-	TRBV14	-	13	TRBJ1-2	TGTGCCAGCAGCATGACAGATAACTATGGCTACACCTTC	CASSMTDNYGYTF
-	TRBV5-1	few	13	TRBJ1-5	TGCGCCAGCAGCATTAATAGCAATCAGCCCCAGCATTTT	CASSINSNQPQHF
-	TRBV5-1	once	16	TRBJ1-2	TGCGCCAGCAGTCCCGGCGGGGGCAGGAGGAACTATGGCTACACCTTC	CASSPGGGRRNYGYTF
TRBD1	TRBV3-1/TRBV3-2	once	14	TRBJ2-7	TGTGCCAGCAGCCGGGACAGAACCTCCTACGAGCAGTACTTC	CASSRDRTSYEQYF
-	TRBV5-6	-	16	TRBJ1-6	TGTGCCAGCAGCTTGTCTCCGAGCTCCTATAATTCACCCCTCCACTTT	CASSLSPSSYNSPLHF
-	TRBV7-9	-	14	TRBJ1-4	TGTGCCAGCAGCCCGGAGTTCCCCAATGAAAAACTGTTTTTT	CASSPEFPNEKLFF
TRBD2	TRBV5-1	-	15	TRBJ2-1	TGCGCCAGCAGCTTGTTCGTCGGTGGCGGGGGAGAGCAGTTCTTC	CASSLFVGGGGEQFF
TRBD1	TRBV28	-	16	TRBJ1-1	TGTGCCAGCAGTTTGGGGGACAGAAAGGGGCACACTGAAGCTTTCTTT	CASSLGDRKGHTEAFF
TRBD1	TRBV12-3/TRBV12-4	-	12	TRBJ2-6	TGTGCCAGCAGTTTTGGACAGGTAGCTTTGGTTTTC	CASSFGQVALVF
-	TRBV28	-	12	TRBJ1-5	TGTGCCAGCAGCCCTGGGACACAGCCCCAGCATTTT	CASSPGTQPQHF
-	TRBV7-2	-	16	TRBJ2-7	TGTGCCAGCAGCTTAGATTTCCAGGGTGGGTCCTACGAGCAGTACTTC	CASSLDFQGGSYEQYF
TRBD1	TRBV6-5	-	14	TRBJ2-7	TGTGCCAGCAGTTACGGGGACAGCTCCTACGAGCAGTACTTC	CASSYGDSSYEQYF
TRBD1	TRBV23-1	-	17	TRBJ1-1	TGCGCCAGCAGGGACCGAAGACAGGGTTGGGTGAACACTGAAGCTTTCTTT	CASRDRRQGWVNTEAFF
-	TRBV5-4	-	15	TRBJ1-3	TGTGCCAGCAGCTTGAGTCGGGACTCTGGAAACACCATATATTTT	CASSLSRDSGNTIYF
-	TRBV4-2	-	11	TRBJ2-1	TGTGCCAGCAGCCTCCAAAATGAGCAGTTCTTC	CASSLQNEQFF
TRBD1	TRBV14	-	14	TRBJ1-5	TGTGCCAGCAGCCCAGGGACAGGGGGCGTTCCCCAGCATTTT	CASSPGTGGVPQHF
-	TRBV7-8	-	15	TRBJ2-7	TGTGCCAGCAGCACAGCCCCCGGGGGCTCCTACGAGCAGTACTTC	CASSTAPGGSYEQYF
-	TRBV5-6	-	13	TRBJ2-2	TGTGCCAGCAGCTTGATCGACACCGGGGAGCTGTTTTTT	CASSLIDTGELFF
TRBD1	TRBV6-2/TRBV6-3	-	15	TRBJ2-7	TGTGCCAGCAGTCCGAAACGGACAGGCGTCTACGAGCAGTACTTC	CASSPKRTGVYEQYF
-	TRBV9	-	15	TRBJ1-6	TGTGCCAGCAGCGCGGGGGGACGCGGTAATTCACCCCTCCACTTT	CASSAGGRGNSPLHF
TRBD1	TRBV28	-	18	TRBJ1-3	TGTGCCAGCAGTTTAACGGGGGACAGGTCTCTCTCTGGAAACACCATATATTTT	CASSLTGDRSLSGNTIYF
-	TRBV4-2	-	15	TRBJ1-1	TGTGCCAGCAGCCACCCCCAGGGGACGAACACTGAAGCTTTCTTT	CASSHPQGTNTEAFF
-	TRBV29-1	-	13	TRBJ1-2	TGCAGCGTTGGGCCCGACAGAAGCTATGGCTACACCTTC	CSVGPDRSYGYTF
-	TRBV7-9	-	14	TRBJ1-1	TGTGCCAGCAGCTTACTCGGAGTGAGCACTGAAGCTTTCTTT	CASSLLGVSTEAFF
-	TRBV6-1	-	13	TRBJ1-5	TGTGCCAGCAGTGAGGCCTTCGATCAGCCCCAGCATTTT	CASSEAFDQPQHF
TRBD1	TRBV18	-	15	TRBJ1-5	TGTGCCAGCTCACCCCGGACAGGTACCAATCAGCCCCAGCATTTT	CASSPRTGTNQPQHF
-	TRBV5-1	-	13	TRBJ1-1	TGCGCCAGCAGCTTGCGAGGGCACACTGAAGCTTTCTTT	CASSLRGHTEAFF
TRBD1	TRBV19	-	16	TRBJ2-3	TGTGCCAGTAGTATGGCGGGACAGGCCCTCACAGATACGCAGTATTTT	CASSMAGQALTDTQYF
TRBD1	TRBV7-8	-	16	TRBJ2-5	TGTGCCAGCAGCCGAAATACAGGGGGATACGGGGAGACCCAGTACTTC	CASSRNTGGYGETQYF